This entry lists 10 T cell receptor beta chains sequenced from one sample in a study of cytomegalovirus exposure and HLA in healthy donors (dated by TCRdb to about 2017). The library came from the immunoSEQ multiplex PCR assay. For the multiplex PCR, a mixture combining 60 forward primers for TCR Vbeta segments and 13 reverse primers for TCR Jbeta segments was used. The clones in this table, taken by TCRdb from immuneACCESS, are in-frame only. Not every clone is retained; where verified, under half of the shortfall comes from an unresolved V gene, and the cause of the rest is unknown. The sample includes roughly 140,000 clones, with 82% observed a single time. The ten largest account for roughly 9.7% of the sample. What was sequenced was PBMCs. These receptor sequences come from a woman aged 55 to 70 in good health and CMV-seropositive.

The V gene is TRBV6-5, the J gene TRBJ2-1; TRBD1 is a possible D gene (5 bases). CDR1 is MNHEY, CDR2 SVGAGI, per germline. V lost 6 bases and J 5 bases, leaving 14 bases between the germline ends. The CDR3 runs 14 residues. The CDR3 bases are TGTGCCAGCAGGGCCCCAGTACAGGACAATGAGCAGTTCTTC. Protein sequence: CASRAPVQDNEQFF.

This clone was seen just once. This sequence joins TRBV29-1 and TRBJ2-2; no definite D call. Germline-derived CDR1 and CDR2 are SQVTM and ANQGSEA. The V and J ends lost 1 base and 7 bases respectively, with 4 bases between them. CDR3 length equals 11 residues. CDR3 nucleotides: TGCAGCGTTGAAGTTCGCGGGGAGCTGTTTTTT. Protein: CSVEVRGELFF.

The gene calls are TRBV27 and TRBJ2-7; 9 bases line up with TRBD1. The CDR3 sequence is 15 residues long. Germline-derived CDR1 and CDR2 are MNHEY and SMNVEV (reference sequence). The V segment lost 6 bases and the J segment 2 bases; nucleotides outside the gene matches: 8. The CDR3 DNA reads as TGTGCCAGCAGGGATCAGGACAGGGGTACCTACGAGCAGTACTTC. Its translation: CASRDQDRGTYEQYF.

The V and J genes are TRBV5-1 and TRBJ2-2, with TRBD1 as a possible D gene (6 bases). There are 16 residues in the CDR3. Germline V gives CDR1 SGHRS, CDR2 YFSETQ. Trimming shortened V by 1 base and J by 2 bases, and 12 bases separated the two germline ends. CDR3 bases: TGCGCCAGCAGCTTGCAGGGGCGATTAAACACCGGGGAGCTGTTTTTT. The encoded protein is CASSLQGRLNTGELFF.

This chain joins TRBV5-6 and TRBJ2-1, with D maybe TRBD1 (5 bases). Germline CDR1 and CDR2: SGHDT and YYEEEE. CDR3 length: 13 residues. V dropped 4 bases and J dropped 7 bases, with 12 bases sitting between them. The CDR3 DNA is TGTGCCAGCAGCCCGGACACCCGAAATGAGCAGTTCTTC. This sequence encodes CASSPDTRNEQFF.

CDR3 coding DNA: TGTGCCAGCTCACCTACCCCCGACAGCGGAAACACCATATATTTT. It encodes CASSPTPDSGNTIYF. The chain links TRBV18 to TRBJ1-3, with D perhaps matching TRBD1 (5 bases). There are 15 residues in the CDR3. Germline lookup yields CDR1 KGHSH and CDR2 LQKENI. V shed 3 bases and J shed 4 bases, with 13 bases lying between them.

Only one count was recorded for this clone. This rearrangement joins TRBV25-1 to TRBJ2-2; 9 bases are shared with TRBD2. Per the germline V gene, CDR1 is MGHDK and CDR2 is SYGVNS. This CDR3 is 16 amino acids long. The V segment lost 4 bases and the J segment 6 bases; nucleotides outside the gene matches: 9. The CDR3 DNA sequence: TGTGCCAGCAGTGGGGCCTCAGCGGGAGGAGCCGGGGAGCTGTTTTTT. Translation gives CASSGASAGGAGELFF.

The chain couples TRBV5-1 to TRBJ1-4; 7 nucleotides line up with TRBD1. Trimming at V came to 4 bases and at J to 8 bases, leaving 8 bases not matched to a gene. Per germline, CDR1 SGHRS and CDR2 YFSETQ. The CDR3 runs 14 residues. CDR3 DNA sequence: TGCGCCAGCAGCCGAGGACAGGTCCCCGAAAAACTGTTTTTT. Protein: CASSRGQVPEKLFF. The variable domain in full, completed from reference TRBV5-1 and TRBJ1-4, reads KAGVTQTPRYLIKTRGQQVTLSCSPISGHRSVSWYQQTPGQGLQFLFEYFSETQRNKGNFPGRFSGRQFSNSRSEMNVSTLELGDSALYLCASSRGQVPEKLFFGSGTQLSVL.

The chain joins TRBV30 to TRBJ1-5; TRBD1 agrees at 10 bases. The CDR3 spans 15 residues. Germline V gene lookup returns CDR1 GTSNPN and CDR2 SVGIG (reference sequence). V lost 2 bases, J lost 5 bases, and 6 bases stayed unmatched. In DNA form, the CDR3 reads TGTGCCTGGAGTCAAGACAGGGGGCGCGATCAGCCCCAGCATTTT. Its translation is CAWSQDRGRDQPQHF.

About this clone itself: One end of the junction varies from germline; a read error may be responsible. The chain links TRBV4-1 to TRBJ1-4; tentatively, D is TRBD1 (6 bases). CDR3 length: 18 amino acids. Germline V lookup: CDR1 MGHRA, CDR2 YSYEKL. The DNA for the CDR3 is TGCGCCAGCAGCCCCCCGATCCGGGGGGCGAACCGACATGAACAACTGTTTTTT. As protein: CASSPPIRGANRHEQLFF.